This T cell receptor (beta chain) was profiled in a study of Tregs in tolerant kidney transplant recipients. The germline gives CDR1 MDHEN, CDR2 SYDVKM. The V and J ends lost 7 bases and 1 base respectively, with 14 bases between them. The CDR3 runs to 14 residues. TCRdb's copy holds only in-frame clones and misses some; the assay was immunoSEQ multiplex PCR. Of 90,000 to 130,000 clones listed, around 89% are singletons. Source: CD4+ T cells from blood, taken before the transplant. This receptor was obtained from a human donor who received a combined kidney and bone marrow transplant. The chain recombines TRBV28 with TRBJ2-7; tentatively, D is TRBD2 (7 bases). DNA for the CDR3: TGTGCCAGCACCCGGGGGGCGCGTTCCTACGAGCAGTACTTC. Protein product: CASTRGARSYEQYF.